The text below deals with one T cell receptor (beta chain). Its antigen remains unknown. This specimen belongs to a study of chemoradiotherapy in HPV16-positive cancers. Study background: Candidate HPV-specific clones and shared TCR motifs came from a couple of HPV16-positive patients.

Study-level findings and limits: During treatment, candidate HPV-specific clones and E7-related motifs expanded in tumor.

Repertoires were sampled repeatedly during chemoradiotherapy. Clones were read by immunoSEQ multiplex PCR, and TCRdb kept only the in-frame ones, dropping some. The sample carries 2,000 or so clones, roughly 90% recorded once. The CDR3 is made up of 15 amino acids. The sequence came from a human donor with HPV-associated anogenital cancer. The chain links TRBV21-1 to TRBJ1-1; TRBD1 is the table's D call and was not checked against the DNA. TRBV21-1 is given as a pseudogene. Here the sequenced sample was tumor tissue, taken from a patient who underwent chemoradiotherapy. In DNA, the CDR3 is TGTGCCAGCAGCAAAGGGCCAGGGCTGGACACTGAAGCTTTCTTT. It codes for CASSKGPGLDTEAFF.